This TCR beta chain originates from a study of radiotherapy plus CTLA-4 blockade in lung cancer. Study in general: Around a sixth of patients responded objectively, and roughly 30% achieved disease control.

Study-wide results and limits: Subsequent to radiotherapy plus ipilimumab, tumor-derived TCR clones underwent expansion in blood.

Chemo-refractory metastatic non-small-cell lung cancer patients underwent focal radiation alongside CTLA-4 blockade with ipilimumab. TCRdb's copy holds only in-frame clones and misses some; the assay was immunoSEQ multiplex PCR. In the table there are 95,000 to 150,000 clones, about nine tenths of which are singletons. Concerning this clone itself: Its antigen is unknown.

The CDR3 has 14 residues. The V end lost 5 bases, the J end lost 1 base, and 12 bases lay between the germline ends. CDR1 and CDR2 from the germline V gene are SGHDN and FVKESK. The TCR comes from a human donor with non-small cell lung cancer that progressed on radiotherapy plus ipilimumab. The sequencing here drew on peripheral blood, taken from a patient treated with radiotherapy plus ipilimumab. The chain couples TRBV14 to TRBJ2-7; D might be TRBD1 (6 bases). CDR3 nucleotides: TGTGCCAGCAGCTCGACAGGAAGGTCCTACGAGCAGTACTTC. Protein product: CASSSTGRSYEQYF.